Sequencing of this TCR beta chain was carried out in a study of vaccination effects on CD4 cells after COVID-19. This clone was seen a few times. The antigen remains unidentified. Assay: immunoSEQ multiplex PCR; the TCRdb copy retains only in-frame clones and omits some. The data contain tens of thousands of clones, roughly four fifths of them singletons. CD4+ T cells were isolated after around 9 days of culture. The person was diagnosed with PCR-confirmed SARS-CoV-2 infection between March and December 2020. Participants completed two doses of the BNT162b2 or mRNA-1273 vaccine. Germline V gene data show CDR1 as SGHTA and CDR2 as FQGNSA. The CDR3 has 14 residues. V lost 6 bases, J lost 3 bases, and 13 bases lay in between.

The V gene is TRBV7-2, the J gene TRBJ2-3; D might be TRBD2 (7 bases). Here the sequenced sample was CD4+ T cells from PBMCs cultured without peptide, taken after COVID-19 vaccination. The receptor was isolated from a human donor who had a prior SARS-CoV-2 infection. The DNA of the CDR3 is TGTGCCAGCAGACAAGGGGGGGCGACAGATACGCAGTATTTT. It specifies CASRQGGATDTQYF.